This TCR beta chain originates from a study of regulatory T cells in long-lasting Graves disease. Study-wide background: Over 5 years of antithyroid drugs with positive TSH receptor antibodies was taken to mean persistent Graves' disease.

Only a few counts were recorded for this clonotype. Its target is unknown. For TCR beta, libraries came from iRepertoire HTBI primers and Arm-PCR of CDR3 regions. Via MiXCR, TCRdb re-called the multiplex PCR reads, giving one row per CDR3 protein. This sample yields approximately 440,000 distinct CDR3 sequences, of which 23% are seen a single time; about a quarter belongs to the top ten. Overall study results and limits: Preferential use of TRBV28, TRBJ1-2 and TRBJ2-5 was seen in persistent disease.

CDR3 size: 16 residues. Looked up from germline, CDR1 is SGHRS and CDR2 is YFSETQ. V shed 3 bases and J shed 4 bases, with 20 bases lying between them. Time point specified: persistent/refractory GD, antithyroid drugs over 5 years with positive TRAb. From RNA extracted from PBMCs, the TCR library was made. Roughly 9.5-milliliter peripheral blood samples went into EDTA tubes. The sequenced sample was peripheral blood mononuclear cells (PBMCs), obtained when the disease was refractory, from a patient treated with antithyroid drugs. The chain employs TRBV5-1 and TRBJ2-7; D remains unclear. The TCR sequence derives from a female donor with Graves disease. In DNA, the CDR3 is TGCGCCAGCAGCTCCGATCGCAACCCCCCTTTTTACGAGCAGTACTTC. Its translation: CASSSDRNPPFYEQYF.